This TCR beta chain was sequenced for a study of T cell responses to AZD1222 COVID-19 vaccine. The study's findings and limits: There were mostly white British donors and more females than males, and clonal diversity was possibly underestimated. No repertoire was sampled before or during the peak T cell response, only after it.

As concerns this clone: Its matching antigen is unknown.

This CDR3 contains 14 residues. Germline V gene data show CDR1 as SNHLY and CDR2 as FYNNEI. The V end lost 3 bases, the J end lost 0 bases, and 8 bases lay between the germline ends. TCRdb's copy holds only in-frame clones and misses some; the assay was immunoSEQ multiplex PCR. The table has some 150,000 clones, around 92% seen once; the top ten hold about 3%. This chain links TRBV2 with TRBJ1-2; D unresolved. The TCR comes from an adult in good health. The sequencing used peripheral blood, collected on day 0 of AZD1222 vaccination. This CDR3 reads CASSEWQANYGYTF. CDR3 coding DNA: TGTGCCAGCAGTGAGTGGCAGGCTAACTATGGCTACACCTTC.